This T cell receptor (beta chain) came from a study of cytomegalovirus exposure and HLA in healthy donors. Primers: 60 Vbeta forward and 13 Jbeta reverse. Clones were sequenced by immunoSEQ multiplex PCR, and TCRdb holds only the in-frame ones, with some missing. In all, the sample yields roughly 100,000 clones. Germline loops: CDR1 GTSNPN, CDR2 SVGIG (reference sequence). The CDR3 extends over 15 amino acids. To note about this clone: The germline gene is not matched at one end of the junction; a read error may be the cause.

What was sequenced was PBMCs. The chain employs TRBV30 and TRBJ1-1; perhaps TRBD1 as D (6 bases). This sequence originates from a man between 45 and 60 years old in good health and CMV-seronegative. The CDR3 DNA follows: TGTGCCGGGAGTGTCCGGGACACAAAGTGGGCTGAAGCTTTCTTT. The encoded protein is CAGSVRDTKWAEAFF. The full variable domain, in which reference TRBV30 and TRBJ1-1 provide the parts outside the CDR3, is SQTIHQWPATLVQPVGSPLSLECTVEGTSNPNLYWYRQAAGRGLQLLFYSVGIGQISSEVPQNLSASRPQDRQFILSSKKLLLSDSGFYLCAGSVRDTKWAEAFFGQGTRLTVV.